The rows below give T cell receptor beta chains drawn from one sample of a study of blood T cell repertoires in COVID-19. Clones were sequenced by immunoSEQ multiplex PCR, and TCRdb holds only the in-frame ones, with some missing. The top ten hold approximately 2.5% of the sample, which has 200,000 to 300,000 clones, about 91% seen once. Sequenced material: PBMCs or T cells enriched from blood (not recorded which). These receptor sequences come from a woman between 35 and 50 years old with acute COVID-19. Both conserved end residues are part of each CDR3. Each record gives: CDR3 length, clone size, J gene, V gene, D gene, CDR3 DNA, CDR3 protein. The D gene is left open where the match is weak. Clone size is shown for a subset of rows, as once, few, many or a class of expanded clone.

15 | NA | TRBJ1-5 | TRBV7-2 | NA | TGTGCCAGCAGCTTAGTAATGGCGGGCAATCAGCCCCAGCATTTT | CASSLVMAGNQPQHF
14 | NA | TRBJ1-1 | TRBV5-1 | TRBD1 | TGCGCCAGTAAAAATACAGGGGGCAACACTGAAGCTTTCTTT | CASKNTGGNTEAFF
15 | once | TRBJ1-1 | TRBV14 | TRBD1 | TGTGCCAGCAGTCCTTGGGACAGGGGATTCACTGAAGCTTTCTTT | CASSPWDRGFTEAFF
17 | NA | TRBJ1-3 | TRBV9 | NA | TGTGCCAGCAGCGTAGGCCAGGGGCGTAGCTCTGGAAACACCATATATTTT | CASSVGQGRSSGNTIYF
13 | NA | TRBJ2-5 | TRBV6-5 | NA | TGTGCCAGCAATACCGGACAGCAAGAGACCCAGTACTTC | CASNTGQQETQYF
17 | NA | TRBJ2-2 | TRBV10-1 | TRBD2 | TGCGCCAGCAGCGGGACTAGCGGGGGGCTCAACACCGGGGAGCTGTTTTTT | CASSGTSGGLNTGELFF
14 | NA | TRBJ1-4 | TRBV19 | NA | TGTGCCAGTAGTCGGGGGGCGAGGCGTGAAAAACTGTTTTTT | CASSRGARREKLFF
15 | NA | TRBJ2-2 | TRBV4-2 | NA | TGTGCCAGCAGCCAAGGACTGGCGAACACCGGGGAGCTGTTTTTT | CASSQGLANTGELFF
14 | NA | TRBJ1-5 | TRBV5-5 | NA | TGTGCCAGCAGCTCGGACAGTCCGAGACAGCCCCAGCATTTT | CASSSDSPRQPQHF
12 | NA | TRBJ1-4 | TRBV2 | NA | TGTGCCAGCAGTACGACAGGTGAAAAACTGTTTTTT | CASSTTGEKLFF
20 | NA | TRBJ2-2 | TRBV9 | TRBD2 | TGTGCCAGCAGCCCCCGGGGGACTAGCGGTAGGACCGCGAACACCGGGGAGCTGTTTTTT | CASSPRGTSGRTANTGELFF
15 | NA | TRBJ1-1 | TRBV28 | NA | TGTGCCAGCAGTTATGAACGAGGATGGGTCACTGAAGCTTTCTTT | CASSYERGWVTEAFF
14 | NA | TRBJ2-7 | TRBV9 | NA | TGTGCCAGCAGCGTAGCGGAAGGGGGCTACGAGCAGTACTTC | CASSVAEGGYEQYF
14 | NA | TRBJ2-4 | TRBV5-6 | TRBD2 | TGTGCCAGCAGCTTGGTAGGGAGGGAGGGCATTCAGTACTTC | CASSLVGREGIQYF
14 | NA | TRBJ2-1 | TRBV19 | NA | TGTGCCACCCAAAGGGGTAGCAGCTACAATGAGCAGTTCTTC | CATQRGSSYNEQFF
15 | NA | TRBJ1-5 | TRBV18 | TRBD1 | TGTGCCAGCTCACCGGGACAGGGGGCCAGTCAGCCCCAGCATTTT | CASSPGQGASQPQHF
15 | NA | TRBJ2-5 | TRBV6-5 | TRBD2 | TGTGCCAGCAGGGATAGCGGGAGGGCCGTAGAGACCCAGTACTTC | CASRDSGRAVETQYF
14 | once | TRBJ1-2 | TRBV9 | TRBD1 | TGTGCCAGCAGCGTAGCCGGGACAGGGTTTGGCTACACCTTC | CASSVAGTGFGYTF
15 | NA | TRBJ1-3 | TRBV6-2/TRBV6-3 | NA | TGTGCCAGCAGTTACCCTACAGGCTCTGGAAACACCATATATTTT | CASSYPTGSGNTIYF
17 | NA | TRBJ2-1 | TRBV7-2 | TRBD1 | TGTGCCAGCAGCTTAGGTGTGACAGGGAGCTCCTACAATGAGCAGTTCTTC | CASSLGVTGSSYNEQFF